Listed below are T cell receptor beta chains from one sample, sequenced in a study of glioma-infiltrating T cells after dendritic cell vaccination. TCRdb's table, derived via immunoSEQ multiplex PCR, lists solely in-frame clones and lacks some. The sample lists roughly 100,000 clones, about four fifths occurring once. Sequencing was performed on blood, taken before dendritic cell vaccination. These receptors all stem from a human donor with glioblastoma. The CDR3 runs from the conserved cysteine through the conserved F or W. D genes are given only for firm matches. Rows may omit the clone size; those that give it use once, few, many or a size class.

CDR3nt: TGTGCCACCAGCAGAGATCATCTAGCGGTGAACCTCAATGAGCAGTTCTTC
CDR3aa: CATSRDHLAVNLNEQFF
abundance: .
d_gene: TRBD2
j_gene: TRBJ2-1
v_gene: TRBV15

CDR3nt: TGTGCCAGTACCTCGGGACAGTCTAATTCACCCCTCCACTTT
CDR3aa: CASTSGQSNSPLHF
abundance: .
d_gene: TRBD1
j_gene: TRBJ1-6
v_gene: TRBV19

CDR3nt: TGCGCCAGCGCACTCAAGGATAGCGGGGGGGGAGAGACCCAGTACTTC
CDR3aa: CASALKDSGGGETQYF
abundance: .
d_gene: TRBD2
j_gene: TRBJ2-5
v_gene: TRBV10-2

CDR3nt: TGTGCCAGTAACACACAGGGGAATGAGCAGTTCTTC
CDR3aa: CASNTQGNEQFF
abundance: once
d_gene: TRBD1
j_gene: TRBJ2-1
v_gene: TRBV7-2

CDR3nt: TGTGCCAGCTCACCTAACCAAGAGACCCAGTACTTC
CDR3aa: CASSPNQETQYF
abundance: .
d_gene: .
j_gene: TRBJ2-5
v_gene: TRBV18

CDR3nt: TGTGCCAGCAGCGCGCGGACAGGGGGTATGGAGACCCAGTACTTC
CDR3aa: CASSARTGGMETQYF
abundance: .
d_gene: TRBD1
j_gene: TRBJ2-5
v_gene: TRBV11-1

CDR3nt: TGCGCCAGCAGCCAAGATGACAGGGGAAATCAGCCCCAGCATTTT
CDR3aa: CASSQDDRGNQPQHF
abundance: .
d_gene: TRBD1
j_gene: TRBJ1-5
v_gene: TRBV4-1

CDR3nt: TGTGCCAGCAGCTTAGGGAGGAACACTGAAGCTTTCTTT
CDR3aa: CASSLGRNTEAFF
abundance: .
d_gene: .
j_gene: TRBJ1-1
v_gene: TRBV7-2

CDR3nt: TGTGCCAGCAGCCACTCAGGGATAGAAGCTTTCTTT
CDR3aa: CASSHSGIEAFF
abundance: .
d_gene: .
j_gene: TRBJ1-1
v_gene: TRBV7-9

CDR3nt: TGTGCCAGCAGCTCGCCGAGGAAGAATTCTGGGGCCAACGTCCTGACTTTC
CDR3aa: CASSSPRKNSGANVLTF
abundance: .
d_gene: .
j_gene: TRBJ2-6
v_gene: TRBV11-2

CDR3nt: TGTGCCAGCAGCGATGGACAGGTTTCCAACGTCCCGACTTTC
CDR3aa: CASSDGQVSNVPTF
abundance: once
d_gene: TRBD1
j_gene: TRBJ2-6
v_gene: TRBV11-3

CDR3nt: TGTGCCAGACCGGGACTAGCGGGGTTCGCCCTGGAGACCCAGTACTTC
CDR3aa: CARPGLAGFALETQYF
abundance: .
d_gene: TRBD2
j_gene: TRBJ2-5
v_gene: TRBV9

CDR3nt: TGTGCCTGGAGGGGGACATCTGGGGCCAACGTCCTGACTTTC
CDR3aa: CAWRGTSGANVLTF
abundance: .
d_gene: .
j_gene: TRBJ2-6
v_gene: TRBV30

CDR3nt: TGTGCCAGCAGCCCCCACAGGGTCTATAGCAATCAGCCCCAGCATTTT
CDR3aa: CASSPHRVYSNQPQHF
abundance: .
d_gene: .
j_gene: TRBJ1-5
v_gene: TRBV7-2

CDR3nt: TGTGCCAGCAGCCCTAGGGGGAGCGTCAGGCTCTACGAGCAGTACTTC
CDR3aa: CASSPRGSVRLYEQYF
abundance: .
d_gene: .
j_gene: TRBJ2-7
v_gene: TRBV16